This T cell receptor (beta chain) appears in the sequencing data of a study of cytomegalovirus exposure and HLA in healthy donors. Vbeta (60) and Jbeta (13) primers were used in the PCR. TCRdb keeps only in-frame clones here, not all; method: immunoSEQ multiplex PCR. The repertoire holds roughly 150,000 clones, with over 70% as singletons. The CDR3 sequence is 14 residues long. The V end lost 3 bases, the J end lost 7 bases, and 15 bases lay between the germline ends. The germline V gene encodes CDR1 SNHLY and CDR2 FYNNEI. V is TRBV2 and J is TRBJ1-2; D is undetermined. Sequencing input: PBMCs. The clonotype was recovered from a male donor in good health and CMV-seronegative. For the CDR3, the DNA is TGTGCCAGCAGTGAGATAGCGCCCATTGGTGGCTACACCTTC. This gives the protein CASSEIAPIGGYTF.